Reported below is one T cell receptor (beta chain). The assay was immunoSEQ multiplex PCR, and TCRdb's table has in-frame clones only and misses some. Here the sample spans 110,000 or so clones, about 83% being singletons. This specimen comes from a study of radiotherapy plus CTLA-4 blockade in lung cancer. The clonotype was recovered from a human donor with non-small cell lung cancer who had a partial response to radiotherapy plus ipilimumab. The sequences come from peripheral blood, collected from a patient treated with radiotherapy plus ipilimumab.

CDR3 sequence: CASSSQVASTDTQYF. CDR3 DNA: TGTGCCAGCAGCTCCCAGGTAGCGAGCACAGATACGCAGTATTTT. The chain recombines TRBV7-2 with TRBJ2-3, with D tentatively TRBD2 (5 bases). V gave up 4 bases and J gave up 0 bases, with 11 bases separating them. Per the germline V gene, CDR1 is SGHTA and CDR2 is FQGNSA. CDR3 length: 15 residues.